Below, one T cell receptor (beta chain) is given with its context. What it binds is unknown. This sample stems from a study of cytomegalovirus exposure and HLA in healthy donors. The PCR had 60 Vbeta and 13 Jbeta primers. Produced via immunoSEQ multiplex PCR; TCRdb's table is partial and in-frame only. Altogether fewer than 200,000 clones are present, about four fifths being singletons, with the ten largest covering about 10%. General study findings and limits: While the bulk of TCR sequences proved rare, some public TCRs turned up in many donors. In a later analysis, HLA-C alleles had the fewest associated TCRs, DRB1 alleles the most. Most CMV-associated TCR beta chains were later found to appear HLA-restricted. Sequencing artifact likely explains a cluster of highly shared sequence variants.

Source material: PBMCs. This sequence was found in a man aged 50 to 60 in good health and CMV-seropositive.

Written as DNA, the CDR3 is TGTGCCAGTAGTGGTTTTGGGGCCTCCATTCTCGAGCAGTACTTC. Residues: CASSGFGASILEQYF. This chain uses TRBV19 with TRBJ2-7; TRBD1 is a possible D gene (5 bases). There are 15 residues in the CDR3. V lost 5 bases to trimming and J lost 6 bases, with 20 bases between them. CDR1 and CDR2 (germline): LNHDA, SQIVND (reference sequence).